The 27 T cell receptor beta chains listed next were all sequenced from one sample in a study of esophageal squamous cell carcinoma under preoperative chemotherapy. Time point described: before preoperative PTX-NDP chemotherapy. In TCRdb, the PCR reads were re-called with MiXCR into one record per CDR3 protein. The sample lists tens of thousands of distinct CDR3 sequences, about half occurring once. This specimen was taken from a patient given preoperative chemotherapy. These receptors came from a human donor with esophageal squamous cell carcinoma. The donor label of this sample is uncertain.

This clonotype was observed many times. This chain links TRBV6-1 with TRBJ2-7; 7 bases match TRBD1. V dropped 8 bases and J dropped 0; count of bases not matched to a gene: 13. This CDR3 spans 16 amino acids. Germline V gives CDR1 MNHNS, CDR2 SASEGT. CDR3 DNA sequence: TGTGCCAGCGAAAAATATTCGGGACAGTTCTCCTACGAGCAGTACTTC. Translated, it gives CASEKYSGQFSYEQYF.

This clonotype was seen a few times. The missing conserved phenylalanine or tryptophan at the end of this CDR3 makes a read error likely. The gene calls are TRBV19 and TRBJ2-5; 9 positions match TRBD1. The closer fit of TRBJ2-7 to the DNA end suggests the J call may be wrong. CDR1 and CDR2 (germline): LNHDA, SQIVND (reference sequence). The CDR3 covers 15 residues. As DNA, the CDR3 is TGTGCCAGTAGTATGGCCAGACAGGGGGTGTACGAGCAGTACTTA. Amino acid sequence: CASSMARQGVYEQYL.

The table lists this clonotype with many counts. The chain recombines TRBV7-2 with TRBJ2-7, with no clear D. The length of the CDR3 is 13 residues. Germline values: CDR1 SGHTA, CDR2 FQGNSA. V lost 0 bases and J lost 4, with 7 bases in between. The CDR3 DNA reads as TGTGCCAGCAGCTTAGCGATTCAGTACGAGCAGTACTTC. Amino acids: CASSLAIQYEQYF.

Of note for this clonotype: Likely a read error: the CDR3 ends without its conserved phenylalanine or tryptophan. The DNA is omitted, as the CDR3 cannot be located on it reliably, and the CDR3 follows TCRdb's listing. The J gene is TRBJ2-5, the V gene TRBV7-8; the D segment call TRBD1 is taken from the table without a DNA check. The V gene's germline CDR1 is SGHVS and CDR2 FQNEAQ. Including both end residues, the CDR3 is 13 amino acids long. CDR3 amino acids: CVGGKGYGETRFL.

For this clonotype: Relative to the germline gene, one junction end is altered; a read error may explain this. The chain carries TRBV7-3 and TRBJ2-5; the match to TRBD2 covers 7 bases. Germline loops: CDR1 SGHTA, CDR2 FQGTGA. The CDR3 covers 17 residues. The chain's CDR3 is CASSVGPGGGDQDTQYF. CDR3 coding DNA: TGTGCCAGCAGCGTGGGGCCCGGGGGAGGGGACCAAGACACCCAGTACTTC.

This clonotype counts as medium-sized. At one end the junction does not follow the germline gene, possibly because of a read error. In DNA, the CDR3 is TGTGCCAGCAGTCTAGCTGCGGGAGCAGATACGCAGTATTTT. This sequence encodes CASSLAAGADTQYF. The chain employs TRBV12-3 or TRBV12-4 and TRBJ2-3; 7 nucleotides align to TRBD2. CDR3 length: 14 residues.

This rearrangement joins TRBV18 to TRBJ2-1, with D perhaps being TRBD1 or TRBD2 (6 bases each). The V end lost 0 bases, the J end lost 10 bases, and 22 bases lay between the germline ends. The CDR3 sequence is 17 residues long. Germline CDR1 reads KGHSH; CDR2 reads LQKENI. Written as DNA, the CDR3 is TGTGCCAGCTCACCACCCCTAGCGAGTAAGGGGGACCGCGAGCAGTTCTTC. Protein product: CASSPPLASKGDREQFF.

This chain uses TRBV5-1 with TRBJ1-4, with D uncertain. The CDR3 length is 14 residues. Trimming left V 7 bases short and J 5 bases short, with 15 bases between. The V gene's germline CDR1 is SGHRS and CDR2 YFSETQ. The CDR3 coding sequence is TGCGCCAGCGCACCGGGTGACGGGAATGAAAAACTGTTTTTT. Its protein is CASAPGDGNEKLFF.

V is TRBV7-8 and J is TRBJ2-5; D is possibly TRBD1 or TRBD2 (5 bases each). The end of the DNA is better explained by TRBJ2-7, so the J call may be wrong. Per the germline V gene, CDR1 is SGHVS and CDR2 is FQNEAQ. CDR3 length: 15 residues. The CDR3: CASSLDWDGTYEQYF. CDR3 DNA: TGTGCCAGCAGCTTAGATTGGGACGGTACCTACGAGCAGTACTTC.

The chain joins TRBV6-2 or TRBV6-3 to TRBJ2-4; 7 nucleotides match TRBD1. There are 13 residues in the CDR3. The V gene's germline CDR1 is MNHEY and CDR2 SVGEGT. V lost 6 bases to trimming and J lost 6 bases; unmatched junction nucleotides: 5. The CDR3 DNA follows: TGTGCCAGCAGAGGGGACAGAGCAAACATTCAGTACTTC. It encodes CASRGDRANIQYF.

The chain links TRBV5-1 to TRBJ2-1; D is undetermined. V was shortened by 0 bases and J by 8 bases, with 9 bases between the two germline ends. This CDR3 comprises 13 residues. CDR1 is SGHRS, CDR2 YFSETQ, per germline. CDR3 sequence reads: CASSLEVQDEQFF. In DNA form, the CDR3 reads TGCGCCAGCAGCTTGGAGGTTCAAGATGAGCAGTTCTTC.

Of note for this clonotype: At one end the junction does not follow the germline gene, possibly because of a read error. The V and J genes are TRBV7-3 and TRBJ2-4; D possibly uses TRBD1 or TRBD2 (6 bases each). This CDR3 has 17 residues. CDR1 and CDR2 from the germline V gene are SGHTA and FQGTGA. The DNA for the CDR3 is TGTGCCAGCAGCTTGATACCCGCGGGACGGGACAAAGACATTCAGTACTTC. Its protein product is CASSLIPAGRDKDIQYF.

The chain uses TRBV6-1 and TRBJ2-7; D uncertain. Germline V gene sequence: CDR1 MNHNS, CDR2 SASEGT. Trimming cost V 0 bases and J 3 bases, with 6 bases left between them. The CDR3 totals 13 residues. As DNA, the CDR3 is TGTGCCAGCAGTGAAGCCCAAGACTACGAGCAGTACTTC. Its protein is CASSEAQDYEQYF.

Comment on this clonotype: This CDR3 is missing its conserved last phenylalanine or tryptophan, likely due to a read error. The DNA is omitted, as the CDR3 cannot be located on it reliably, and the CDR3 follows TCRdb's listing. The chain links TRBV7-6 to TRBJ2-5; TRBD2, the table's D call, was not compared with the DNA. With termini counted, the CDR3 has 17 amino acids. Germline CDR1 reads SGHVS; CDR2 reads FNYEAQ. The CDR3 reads CASRSTPRTRGGETQHS.

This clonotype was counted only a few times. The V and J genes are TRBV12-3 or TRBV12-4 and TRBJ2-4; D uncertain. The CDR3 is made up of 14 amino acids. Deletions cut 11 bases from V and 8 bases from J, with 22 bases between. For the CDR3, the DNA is TGTGCCTGTACCGCCCCCGGTGACCAAGACATTCAGTACTTC. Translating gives CACTAPGDQDIQYF.

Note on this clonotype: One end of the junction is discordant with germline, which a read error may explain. The CDR3 sequence: CASSTGSLLAKDIQYF. Written as DNA, the CDR3 is TGTGCCAGCAGCACCGGATCGCTCTTAGCCAAAGACATTCAGTACTTC. The V and J genes are TRBV7-8 and TRBJ2-4; D gene uncertain. The germline CDR1 and CDR2 sequences are SGHVS and FQNEAQ. The CDR3 covers 16 residues.

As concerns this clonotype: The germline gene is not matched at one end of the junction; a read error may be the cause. The CDR3 loop reads CASSPIGRFSPLHF. The CDR3 nucleotides are TGTGCCAGCAGCCCGATAGGGCGGTTTTCACCCCTCCACTTC. V gene TRBV27 combines with J gene TRBJ2-7, with D uncertain. This CDR3 is 14 amino acids long. Looked up from germline, CDR1 is MNHEY and CDR2 is SMNVEV (reference sequence).

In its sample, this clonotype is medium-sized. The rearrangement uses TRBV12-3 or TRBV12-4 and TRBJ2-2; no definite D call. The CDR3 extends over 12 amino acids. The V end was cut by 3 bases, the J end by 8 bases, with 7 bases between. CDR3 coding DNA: TGTGCCAGCAGTTTTGACCCTGGGGAGCTGTTTTTT. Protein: CASSFDPGELFF.

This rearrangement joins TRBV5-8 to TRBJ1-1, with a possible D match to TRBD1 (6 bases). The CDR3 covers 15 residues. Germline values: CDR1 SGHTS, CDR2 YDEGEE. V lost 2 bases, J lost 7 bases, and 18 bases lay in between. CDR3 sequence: CASSFEIRGVGEAFF. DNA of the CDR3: TGTGCCAGCAGCTTTGAGATTAGGGGGGTTGGTGAAGCTTTCTTT. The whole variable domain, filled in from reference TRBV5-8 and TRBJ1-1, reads EAGVTQSPTHLIKTRGQQATLRCSPISGHTSVYWYQQALGLGLQFLLWYDEGEERNRGNFPPRFSGRQFPNYSSELNVNALELEDSALYLCASSFEIRGVGEAFFGQGTRLTVV.

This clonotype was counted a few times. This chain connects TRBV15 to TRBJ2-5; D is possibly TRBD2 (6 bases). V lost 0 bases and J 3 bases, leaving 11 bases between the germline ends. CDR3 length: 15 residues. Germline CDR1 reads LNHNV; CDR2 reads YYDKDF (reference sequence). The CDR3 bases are TGTGCCACCAGCAGAGATCATCAGCGGGAAGAGACCCAGTACTTC. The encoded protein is CATSRDHQREETQYF.

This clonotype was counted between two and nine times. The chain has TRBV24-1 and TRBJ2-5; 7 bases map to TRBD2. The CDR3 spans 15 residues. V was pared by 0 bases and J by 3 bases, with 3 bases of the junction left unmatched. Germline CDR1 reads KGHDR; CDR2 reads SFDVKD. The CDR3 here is CATSDLVGTKETQYF. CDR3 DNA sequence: TGTGCCACCAGTGATTTGGTGGGGACTAAAGAGACCCAGTACTTC.

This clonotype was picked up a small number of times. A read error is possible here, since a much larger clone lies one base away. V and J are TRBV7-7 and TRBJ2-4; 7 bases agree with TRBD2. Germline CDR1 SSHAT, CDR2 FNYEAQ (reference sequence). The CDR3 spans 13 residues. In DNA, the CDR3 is TGTGCTAGCAGCCTCGGGAGGTTGGATGAGCAGTACTTC. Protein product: CASSLGRLDEQYF.

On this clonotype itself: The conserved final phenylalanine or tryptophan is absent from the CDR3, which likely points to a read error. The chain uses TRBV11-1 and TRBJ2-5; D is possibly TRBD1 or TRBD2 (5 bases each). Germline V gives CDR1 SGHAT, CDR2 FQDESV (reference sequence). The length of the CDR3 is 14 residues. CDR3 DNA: TGTGCCAGCGCGGATCAAGGGACCCAAGAGTCCCAGTACTCG. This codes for CASADQGTQESQYS.

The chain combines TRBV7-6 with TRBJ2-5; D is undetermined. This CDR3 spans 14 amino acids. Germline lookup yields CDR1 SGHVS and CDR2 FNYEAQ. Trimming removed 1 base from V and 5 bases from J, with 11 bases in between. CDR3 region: CASSLGTGRETQYF. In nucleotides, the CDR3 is TGTGCCAGCAGCTTAGGAACGGGCCGGGAGACCCAGTACTTC.

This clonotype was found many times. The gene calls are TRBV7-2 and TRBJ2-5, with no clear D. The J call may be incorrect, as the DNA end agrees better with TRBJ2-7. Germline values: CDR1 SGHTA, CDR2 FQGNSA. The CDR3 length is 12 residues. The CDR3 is CASSLVLREQYF. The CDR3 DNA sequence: TGTGCCAGCAGCTTAGTTCTTCGCGAGCAGTACTTC.

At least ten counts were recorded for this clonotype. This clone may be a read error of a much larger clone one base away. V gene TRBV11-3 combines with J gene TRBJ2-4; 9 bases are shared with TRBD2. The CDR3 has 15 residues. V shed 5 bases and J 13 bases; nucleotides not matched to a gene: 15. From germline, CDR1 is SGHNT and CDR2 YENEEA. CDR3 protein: CASSPTSGPHNEQYF. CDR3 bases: TGTGCCAGCAGCCCTACTAGCGGGCCCCACAATGAGCAGTACTTC.

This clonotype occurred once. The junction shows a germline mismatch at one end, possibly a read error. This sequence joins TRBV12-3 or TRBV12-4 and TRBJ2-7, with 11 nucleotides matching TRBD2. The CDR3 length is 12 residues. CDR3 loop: CASSLLGGLAEF. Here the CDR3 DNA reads TGTGCCAGCAGCCTACTAGGGGGACTAGCGGAGTTC.